Following are 20 T cell receptor beta chains from one sample sequenced in a study of blood T cell repertoires in COVID-19. Assay used: immunoSEQ multiplex PCR; TCRdb lists only in-frame clones, some missing. The repertoire holds about 210,000 clones, with around nine tenths as singletons. Sequenced input: peripheral blood. These receptors originate from a woman aged 40 to 55 with acute or convalescent COVID-19.

This clone appeared once. V usage is TRBV19 and J usage is TRBJ1-6; perhaps TRBD1 as D (6 bases). Trimming took off 2 bases at V and 3 bases at J, with 11 bases between the two ends. In germline, CDR1 is LNHDA, CDR2 SQIVND (reference sequence). This CDR3 spans 16 amino acids. DNA for the CDR3: TGTGCCAGTAGTATAATCAGGGGAATCTATAATTCACCCCTCCACTTT. Translated: CASSIIRGIYNSPLHF. Drawing the rest from reference TRBV19 and TRBJ1-6, the complete variable domain is DGGITQSPKYLFRKEGQNVTLSCEQNLNHDAMYWYRQDPGQGLRLIYYSQIVNDFQKGDIAEGYSVSREKKESFPLTVTSAQKNPTAFYLCASSIIRGIYNSPLHFGNGTRLTVT.

The chain has TRBV27 and TRBJ1-6; the D is unclear. V lost 5 bases, J lost 9 bases, and 17 bases lay in between. CDR3 length: 15 residues. Per germline, CDR1 MNHEY and CDR2 SMNVEV (reference sequence). CDR3 region: CASSQPRMRGSPLHF. As DNA, the CDR3 is TGTGCCAGCAGTCAGCCAAGGATGAGAGGTTCACCCCTCCACTTT.

This chain connects TRBV20-1 to TRBJ1-6; possibly TRBD1 for D (6 bases). Trimming cost V 3 bases and J 7 bases, with 19 bases left between them. Germline V lookup: CDR1 DFQATT, CDR2 SNEGSKA (reference sequence). The CDR3 is 16 amino acids. The CDR3, as DNA: TGCAGTGCTAGTGGTCCCGTTCCAGGGGTAAATTCACCCCTCCACTTT. As protein: CSASGPVPGVNSPLHF.

The rearrangement links TRBV5-6 to TRBJ1-2; the match to TRBD1 covers 10 bases. CDR1 is SGHDT, CDR2 YYEEEE, per germline. The CDR3 has 16 amino acids. J gave up 8 bases and V 0 bases, and 10 bases lay outside the gene matches. In DNA form, the CDR3 reads TGTGCCAGCAGCTTGGGACCGACAGGGGGCGGACGAGGCTACACCTTC. Translation gives CASSLGPTGGGRGYTF.

This chain joins TRBV18 and TRBJ1-1; D gene uncertain. Germline assignment: CDR1 KGHSH and CDR2 LQKENI. Trimming cost V 3 bases and J 2 bases, with 10 bases left between them. This CDR3 is 14 amino acids long. CDR3 residues: CASSPNQDNTEAFF. CDR3 coding DNA: TGTGCCAGCTCACCGAACCAGGATAACACTGAAGCTTTCTTT.

This chain links TRBV6-4 with TRBJ1-6; no reliable D call. This CDR3 is built from 13 residues. Trimming stripped 8 bases from V and 10 bases from J, with 15 bases between. Germline V gene data show CDR1 as MRHNA and CDR2 as SNTAGT. The CDR3 coding sequence is TGTGCCAGCGGCCCAGGCCCAGAGTCACCCCTCCACTTT. Encoded protein: CASGPGPESPLHF.

This chain links TRBV4-1 with TRBJ1-1, with D possibly matching TRBD1 (6 bases). Per germline, CDR1 MGHRA and CDR2 YSYEKL. Trimming took 0 bases from V and 6 from J, leaving 14 bases between them. The CDR3 is 15 amino acids. CDR3 sequence: CASSQEPGVGSEAFF. CDR3 DNA sequence: TGCGCCAGCAGCCAAGAGCCAGGGGTCGGGTCTGAAGCTTTCTTT.

The chain couples TRBV4-2 to TRBJ2-1; 8 bases match TRBD2. This CDR3 comprises 16 residues. Germline lookup yields CDR1 LGHNA and CDR2 YNFKEQ. Trimming removed 0 bases from V and 5 bases from J; junction bases left unmatched: 6. The CDR3 DNA sequence: TGTGCCAGCAGCCAAGATTTGCGCGGGGGGAACAATGAGCAGTTCTTC. This codes for CASSQDLRGGNNEQFF.

The chain recombines TRBV19 with TRBJ1-2; TRBD1 matches 9 bases. Trimming removed 3 bases from V and 4 bases from J; junction bases left unmatched: 6. CDR1 LNHDA and CDR2 SQIVND come from the germline V gene (reference sequence). The CDR3 runs to 15 residues. The DNA for the CDR3 is TGTGCCAGTAGTATGAGGGACAGGGTCCCCTATGGCTACACCTTC. As protein: CASSMRDRVPYGYTF.

This clone appeared a few times. The chain links TRBV7-2 to TRBJ2-1, with 8 bases lining up with TRBD2. The CDR3 contains 15 residues. CDR1 and CDR2 from the germline V gene are SGHTA and FQGNSA. Trimming removed 5 bases from V and 2 bases from J; junction bases left unmatched: 5. As DNA, the CDR3 is TGTGCCAGCAGCCCGGGGACTAGTCCCTACAATGAGCAGTTCTTC. Translated, it gives CASSPGTSPYNEQFF.

This chain uses TRBV6-6 with TRBJ1-2, with 7 positions matching TRBD1. The CDR3 loop spans 14 amino acids. Germline CDR1 is MNHNY and CDR2 is SVGAGI (reference sequence). V shed 6 bases, J shed 5 bases, and the junction held 9 bases outside the gene matches. The CDR3 is CASSRIGQAYGYTF. The CDR3 DNA follows: TGTGCCAGCAGCCGTATTGGACAGGCGTATGGCTACACCTTC.

CDR3 bases: TGTGCCAGCAGCTTACTTACAGGGGCAGATACGCAGTATTTT. Translation gives CASSLLTGADTQYF. J is TRBJ2-3 and V is TRBV11-3, with 7 bases lining up with TRBD1. J gave up 4 bases and V 2 bases, and 3 bases lay outside the gene matches. Germline CDR1 and CDR2: SGHNT and YENEEA. This CDR3 contains 14 residues.

The chain recombines TRBV2 with TRBJ2-2, with 8 bases that match TRBD2. V lost 4 bases and J lost 4; bases outside the gene matches: 5. CDR1 is SNHLY, CDR2 FYNNEI, per germline. The CDR3 spans 15 residues. CDR3 protein: CASSGSAGVTGELFF. As DNA, the CDR3 is TGTGCCAGCAGTGGGTCAGCGGGGGTCACCGGGGAGCTGTTTTTT.

The chain is built from TRBV30 and TRBJ1-5, with a possible D match to TRBD1 (5 bases). V shed 6 bases and J shed 5 bases, with 14 bases lying between them. In germline, CDR1 is GTSNPN, CDR2 SVGIG (reference sequence). The CDR3 is made up of 13 amino acids. In DNA, the CDR3 is TGTGCCTGTAAAGGGGCAGTCGATCAGCCCCAGCATTTT. Residues: CACKGAVDQPQHF.

The gene calls are TRBV19 and TRBJ1-6, with D uncertain. CDR3 length: 11 residues. In germline, CDR1 is LNHDA, CDR2 SQIVND (reference sequence). Trimming pared 4 bases from V and 14 bases from J, leaving 9 bases between. CDR3 residues: CASSSPGTLHF. Written as DNA, the CDR3 is TGTGCCAGTAGTAGTCCGGGGACCCTCCACTTT.

The count of this clone is one. CDR3 amino acids: CASSRRRYMDGYTF. The CDR3, as DNA: TGTGCCAGCAGCCGGAGGCGGTATATGGATGGCTACACCTTC. This chain connects TRBV5-6 to TRBJ1-2; D is undetermined. Trimming left V 4 bases short and J 6 bases short, with 16 bases between. Germline loops: CDR1 SGHDT, CDR2 YYEEEE. The CDR3 contains 14 residues.

CDR3 sequence reads: CASSEGYGGEQYV. The DNA of the CDR3 is TGTGCCAGCAGTGAAGGTTATGGCGGCGAGCAGTACGTC. The chain recombines TRBV6-1 with TRBJ2-7, with D unresolved. With 1 base removed from V and 6 bases from J, the gap between germline ends came to 10 bases. Germline CDR1 is MNHNS and CDR2 is SASEGT. The CDR3 has 13 residues.

This chain links TRBV27 with TRBJ1-2; 7 nucleotides agree with TRBD1. V lost 5 bases to trimming and J lost 4 bases; unmatched junction nucleotides: 4. This CDR3 spans 13 amino acids. Germline V gene sequence: CDR1 MNHEY, CDR2 SMNVEV (reference sequence). The CDR3 bases are TGTGCCAGCAGTCGACAGGGAGTCTATGGCTACACCTTC. This codes for CASSRQGVYGYTF.

The chain combines TRBV5-1 with TRBJ2-2; D remains ambiguous. Looked up from germline, CDR1 is SGHRS and CDR2 is YFSETQ. The CDR3 has 14 amino acids. V dropped 6 bases and J dropped 0 bases, with 9 bases sitting between them. The CDR3 region has the DNA TGCGCCAGCACCCCGGCGGCGAACACCGGGGAGCTGTTTTTT. Translation gives CASTPAANTGELFF.

The chain uses TRBV7-8 and TRBJ1-3; 7 positions match TRBD1. V shed 2 bases and J 3 bases; nucleotides not matched to a gene: 10. CDR3 length: 17 amino acids. Germline CDR1 is SGHVS and CDR2 is FQNEAQ. The CDR3 nucleotides are TGTGCCAGCAGCTTAATTCCAGGGGGAATTGTTGGAAACACCATATATTTT. Translating it yields CASSLIPGGIVGNTIYF.